This T cell receptor beta chain was captured by sequencing in a study of T cell clones after liver transplantation. Study-level background: In this trial, immunosuppression withdrawal was attempted within 2 years of liver transplant. Blood was drawn pre-transplant, before withdrawal, and after full or failed withdrawal.

The data were produced by immunoSEQ multiplex PCR, yet TCRdb's version contains in-frame clones alone and is incomplete. The sample consists of 75,000 to 95,000 clones, roughly 83% of them appearing once. The CDR3 is made up of 12 amino acids. Trimming removed 4 bases from V and 7 bases from J, with 10 bases in between. The germline CDR1 and CDR2 sequences are SGHTA and FQGTGA. Whole-study findings and limits: Post-transplant time points were not standardized, so conclusions are preliminary.

This clone was picked up a small number of times. Its target is unknown. The input for sequencing was CD4+ T cells from blood, taken at the 22-month timepoint. This sequence was found in a human patient who received a liver transplant. Some T cells may arise from the graft donor. The J gene is TRBJ1-2, the V gene TRBV7-3; maybe TRBD1 (6 bases). The CDR3 sequence is CASSSQGGGYTF. As DNA, the CDR3 is TGTGCCAGCAGCTCACAGGGTGGTGGCTACACCTTC. The full variable domain, rest sourced from reference TRBV7-3 and TRBJ1-2, is GAGVSQTPSNKVTEKGKYVELRCDPISGHTALYWYRQSLGQGPEFLIYFQGTGAADDSGLPNDRFFAVRPEGSVSTLKIQRTERGDSAVYLCASSSQGGGYTFGSGTRLTVV.